Below, 6 T cell receptor beta chains from the same sample are listed, as sequenced in a study of blood T cell repertoires in COVID-19. Sequencing was performed with immunoSEQ multiplex PCR; in TCRdb, only in-frame clones are kept and a portion is missing. This sample carries just over 250,000 clones, about 87% of them seen once, and the ten largest clones take over 4%. The sample taken for sequencing was peripheral blood. The receptor source for this set is a man aged 55-75 years who had recovered from COVID-19.

This rearrangement joins TRBV30 to TRBJ1-6, with D maybe TRBD1 (6 bases). The V gene lost 5 bases and the J gene lost 9 bases, with 20 bases spanning the gap. The CDR3 has 15 amino acids. Germline CDR1 GTSNPN, CDR2 SVGIG (reference sequence). This CDR3 is CAWVPGTGIISPLHF. The CDR3 nucleotides read TGTGCCTGGGTCCCCGGAACAGGGATCATTTCACCCCTCCACTTT.

The chain links TRBV6-5 to TRBJ1-5; 8 positions match TRBD1. Germline V gene lookup returns CDR1 MNHEY and CDR2 SVGAGI. Germline trimming cut 6 bases from V and 4 bases from J; bases unmatched to any gene: 8. CDR3 size: 15 residues. CDR3 in amino acids: CASSIDRGGNQPQHF. CDR3 nucleotide sequence: TGTGCCAGCAGCATAGACAGGGGCGGGAATCAGCCCCAGCATTTT.

The gene calls are TRBV6-5 and TRBJ2-3; no clear D. The CDR3 consists of 14 residues. CDR1 and CDR2 (germline): MNHEY, SVGAGI. Trimming removed 6 bases from V and 5 bases from J, with 15 bases in between. CDR3 region: CASSDTNDRDTQYF. In DNA form, the CDR3 reads TGTGCCAGCAGCGACACCAACGACCGAGATACGCAGTATTTT.

The chain uses TRBV7-2 and TRBJ1-1, with unresolved D. Germline CDR1 is SGHTA and CDR2 is FQGNSA. The V end lost 1 base, the J end lost 10 bases, and 16 bases lay between the germline ends. There are 14 residues in the CDR3. Here the CDR3 reads CASSLVGGGKVAFF. CDR3 coding DNA: TGTGCCAGCAGCTTAGTGGGAGGAGGAAAGGTAGCTTTCTTT. Based on the CDR3 plus reference TRBV7-2 and TRBJ1-1, the full variable domain is GAGVSQSPSNKVTEKGKDVELRCDPISGHTALYWYRQSLGQGLEFLIYFQGNSAPDKSGLPSDRFSAERTGGSVSTLTIQRTQQEDSAVYLCASSLVGGGKVAFFGQGTRLTVV.

The chain is built from TRBV20-1 and TRBJ2-1, with D unresolved. Trimming pared 5 bases from V and 8 bases from J, leaving 7 bases between. Germline V gene sequence: CDR1 DFQATT, CDR2 SNEGSKA (reference sequence). The CDR3 consists of 10 residues. CDR3 loop: CSALDDEQFF. The CDR3 nucleotides are TGCAGTGCTCTAGATGATGAGCAGTTCTTC.

The chain is built from TRBV11-3 and TRBJ2-4; 7 nucleotides align to TRBD2. Losses at the gene ends were 5 bases for V and 1 base for J; bases not matched to a gene: 8. This CDR3 spans 16 amino acids. Germline-derived CDR1 and CDR2 are SGHNT and YENEEA. CDR3 sequence reads: CASSPHGGTAKNIQYF. CDR3 in DNA: TGTGCCAGCAGCCCACACGGGGGGACGGCCAAAAACATTCAGTACTTC.